This is a list of T cell receptor beta chains from one sample in a study of OX40 agonist ivuxolimab in advanced cancers. Profiling relied on immunoSEQ multiplex PCR, and the TCRdb table lists in-frame clones only, not all of them. The sample lists roughly 93,000 clones; approximately 90% were seen once. Material: CD4+ or CD8+ T cells sorted from blood, obtained in a trial of the OX40 agonist ivuxolimab. Receptors originate from an adult with an advanced solid tumor such as melanoma, head and neck, liver or kidney cancer. CDR3s include the opening cysteine and the closing phenylalanine or tryptophan. D genes are given only for firm matches. Some rows mark clone size as missing; the rest say once, few, many or name a class of expanded clone.

d_gene: .
j_gene: TRBJ1-4
v_gene: TRBV11-2
abundance: .
CDR3aa: CASSEGNRGVEEKLFF
CDR3nt: TGTGCCAGCAGCGAGGGGAACAGAGGAGTGGAGGAAAAACTGTTTTTT

d_gene: TRBD1
j_gene: TRBJ2-1
v_gene: TRBV5-8
abundance: .
CDR3aa: CASSLSDRAWDNEQFF
CDR3nt: TGTGCCAGCAGCTTGTCCGACAGGGCCTGGGACAATGAGCAGTTCTTC

d_gene: .
j_gene: TRBJ1-2
v_gene: TRBV30
abundance: .
CDR3aa: CAWSPGARGYTF
CDR3nt: TGTGCCTGGAGTCCCGGGGCGCGCGGCTACACCTTC

d_gene: TRBD2
j_gene: TRBJ2-1
v_gene: TRBV5-1
abundance: .
CDR3aa: CASSLAALTSGGYNEQFF
CDR3nt: TGCGCCAGCAGCTTGGCCGCATTGACTAGCGGGGGCTACAATGAGCAGTTCTTC

d_gene: TRBD2
j_gene: TRBJ2-3
v_gene: TRBV7-2
abundance: .
CDR3aa: CASSKIAGGPRVDTQYF
CDR3nt: TGTGCCAGCAGCAAAATAGCGGGAGGGCCCAGGGTAGATACGCAGTATTTT

d_gene: TRBD1
j_gene: TRBJ1-2
v_gene: TRBV11-2
abundance: .
CDR3aa: CASSISGGGQGIVGYTF
CDR3nt: TGTGCCAGCAGCATTAGTGGGGGGGGACAGGGAATCGTCGGCTACACCTTC

d_gene: .
j_gene: TRBJ2-2
v_gene: TRBV7-3
abundance: .
CDR3aa: CASSYRGAGTGELFF
CDR3nt: TGTGCCAGCAGCTACCGGGGGGCCGGAACCGGGGAGCTGTTTTTT

d_gene: .
j_gene: TRBJ2-1
v_gene: TRBV19
abundance: .
CDR3aa: CASSSQASNNEQFF
CDR3nt: TGTGCCAGTAGTTCCCAGGCATCAAACAATGAGCAGTTCTTC

d_gene: TRBD2
j_gene: TRBJ2-7
v_gene: TRBV9
abundance: .
CDR3aa: CASSVGTSALHYEQYF
CDR3nt: TGTGCCAGCAGCGTTGGAACTAGCGCGCTGCACTACGAGCAGTACTTC

d_gene: TRBD1
j_gene: TRBJ1-1
v_gene: TRBV19
abundance: .
CDR3aa: CASTRQGQLNTEAFF
CDR3nt: TGTGCCAGTACCCGACAGGGTCAACTGAACACTGAAGCTTTCTTT

d_gene: TRBD1
j_gene: TRBJ1-4
v_gene: TRBV7-6
abundance: .
CDR3aa: CASSPRTGGSTNEKLFF
CDR3nt: TGTGCCAGCAGCCCACGGACAGGGGGCTCAACTAATGAAAAACTGTTTTTT

d_gene: .
j_gene: TRBJ2-7
v_gene: TRBV2
abundance: .
CDR3aa: CASSEALIAKGPYEQYF
CDR3nt: TGTGCCAGCAGTGAAGCGCTAATCGCAAAAGGTCCATACGAGCAGTACTTC

d_gene: .
j_gene: TRBJ2-1
v_gene: TRBV5-1
abundance: .
CDR3aa: CASSHWTLNNEQFF
CDR3nt: TGCGCCAGCAGCCACTGGACACTAAACAATGAGCAGTTCTTC

d_gene: TRBD2
j_gene: TRBJ2-5
v_gene: TRBV7-2
abundance: .
CDR3aa: CASSWTSGGQETQYF
CDR3nt: TGTGCCAGCAGTTGGACTAGCGGGGGGCAAGAGACCCAGTACTTC

d_gene: TRBD1
j_gene: TRBJ2-1
v_gene: TRBV4-1
abundance: .
CDR3aa: CASSQDLRQGVYNEQFF
CDR3nt: TGCGCCAGCAGCCAAGATCTTCGGCAGGGGGTTTACAATGAGCAGTTCTTC

d_gene: .
j_gene: TRBJ1-6
v_gene: TRBV10-2
abundance: .
CDR3aa: CASSGQNNSPLHF
CDR3nt: TGCGCCAGCAGTGGACAAAATAATTCACCCCTCCACTTT

d_gene: TRBD2
j_gene: TRBJ2-1
v_gene: TRBV7-7
abundance: .
CDR3aa: CASSTGLVVDEQFF
CDR3nt: TGTGCTAGCAGCACGGGACTAGTCGTTGATGAGCAGTTCTTC

d_gene: .
j_gene: TRBJ1-1
v_gene: TRBV5-1
abundance: .
CDR3aa: CASKPQGSATEAFF
CDR3nt: TGCGCCAGTAAACCACAGGGAAGTGCCACTGAAGCTTTCTTT

d_gene: TRBD2
j_gene: TRBJ2-7
v_gene: TRBV30
abundance: .
CDR3aa: CAWSVHGSGRRYEQYF
CDR3nt: TGTGCCTGGAGTGTACATGGTAGCGGGAGGAGGTACGAGCAGTACTTC

d_gene: .
j_gene: TRBJ2-7
v_gene: TRBV5-6
abundance: .
CDR3aa: CASSLEAGGSYEQYF
CDR3nt: TGTGCCAGCAGCTTGGAAGCGGGTGGATCCTACGAGCAGTACTTC

d_gene: TRBD2
j_gene: TRBJ2-1
v_gene: TRBV29-1
abundance: .
CDR3aa: CSVAGTSLRSSYNEQFF
CDR3nt: TGCAGCGTCGCCGGGACTAGCCTAAGAAGCTCCTACAATGAGCAGTTCTTC

d_gene: .
j_gene: TRBJ2-7
v_gene: TRBV7-9
abundance: .
CDR3aa: CASSPREGSYEQYF
CDR3nt: TGTGCCAGCAGCCCCAGGGAAGGGTCCTACGAGCAGTACTTC

d_gene: .
j_gene: TRBJ1-6
v_gene: TRBV7-2
abundance: .
CDR3aa: CASSSRNSPLHF
CDR3nt: TGTGCCAGCAGCTCGAGGAATTCACCCCTCCACTTT

d_gene: TRBD1
j_gene: TRBJ1-1
v_gene: TRBV7-9
abundance: .
CDR3aa: CASSSVYRGQGTEAFF
CDR3nt: TGTGCCAGCAGCTCTGTGTACAGGGGGCAGGGGACTGAAGCTTTCTTT

d_gene: .
j_gene: TRBJ1-6
v_gene: TRBV19
abundance: .
CDR3aa: CASSISRTSYNSPLHF
CDR3nt: TGTGCCAGTAGTATTTCTCGGACCTCCTATAATTCACCCCTCCACTTT

d_gene: TRBD1
j_gene: TRBJ1-2
v_gene: TRBV28
abundance: .
CDR3aa: CASRGVDGGTGSNYGYTF
CDR3nt: TGTGCCAGCAGGGGAGTTGATGGAGGGACAGGGTCTAACTATGGCTACACCTTC

d_gene: .
j_gene: TRBJ2-7
v_gene: TRBV7-3
abundance: .
CDR3aa: CASSLSGYEQYF
CDR3nt: TGTGCCAGCAGCTTAAGCGGTTACGAGCAGTACTTC

d_gene: .
j_gene: TRBJ2-7
v_gene: TRBV7-2
abundance: .
CDR3aa: CASSLRAREQYF
CDR3nt: TGTGCCAGCAGCTTAAGAGCCCGCGAGCAGTACTTC

d_gene: TRBD2
j_gene: TRBJ2-5
v_gene: TRBV5-1
abundance: .
CDR3aa: CASTLAGGPVETQYF
CDR3nt: TGCGCCAGCACCCTAGCGGGAGGGCCCGTGGAGACCCAGTACTTC

d_gene: .
j_gene: TRBJ2-5
v_gene: TRBV10-1
abundance: .
CDR3aa: CASSPGHQEGVRETQYF
CDR3nt: TGCGCCAGCAGTCCAGGGCATCAAGAGGGAGTCCGGGAGACCCAGTACTTC

d_gene: .
j_gene: TRBJ1-5
v_gene: TRBV5-5
abundance: .
CDR3aa: CASSLSGDAAQHF
CDR3nt: TGTGCCAGCAGCTTGAGCGGCGATGCTGCCCAGCATTTT

d_gene: TRBD1
j_gene: TRBJ1-5
v_gene: TRBV2
abundance: .
CDR3aa: CASSPGTGGQPQHF
CDR3nt: TGTGCCAGCAGTCCCGGGACAGGAGGCCAGCCCCAGCATTTT

d_gene: TRBD1
j_gene: TRBJ2-1
v_gene: TRBV27
abundance: .
CDR3aa: CASSLKPPDRVRVDEQFF
CDR3nt: TGTGCCAGCAGTTTAAAACCTCCGGACAGGGTGCGGGTGGATGAGCAGTTCTTC

d_gene: .
j_gene: TRBJ1-2
v_gene: TRBV2
abundance: few
CDR3aa: CASSPNYGYTF
CDR3nt: TGTGCCAGCAGCCCAAACTATGGCTACACCTTC

d_gene: .
j_gene: TRBJ2-3
v_gene: TRBV19
abundance: .
CDR3aa: CASRRPSTGPLITDTQYF
CDR3nt: TGTGCCAGCCGCAGGCCTTCAACAGGCCCCTTAATCACAGATACGCAGTATTTT

d_gene: .
j_gene: TRBJ1-1
v_gene: TRBV18
abundance: .
CDR3aa: CASSPPGGSEAFF
CDR3nt: TGTGCCAGCTCACCCCCGGGGGGGAGTGAAGCTTTCTTT

d_gene: .
j_gene: TRBJ1-3
v_gene: TRBV5-6
abundance: .
CDR3aa: CASSRVSSGNTIYF
CDR3nt: TGTGCCAGCAGCCGGGTTAGCTCTGGAAACACCATATATTTT

d_gene: TRBD2
j_gene: TRBJ2-1
v_gene: TRBV18
abundance: .
CDR3aa: CASSPATSGEQFF
CDR3nt: TGTGCCAGCTCACCCGCCACTAGCGGAGAGCAGTTCTTC

d_gene: .
j_gene: TRBJ2-5
v_gene: TRBV11-3
abundance: .
CDR3aa: CASSQGGGSAKETQYF
CDR3nt: TGTGCCAGCAGTCAAGGGGGCGGGAGTGCCAAAGAGACCCAGTACTTC

d_gene: .
j_gene: TRBJ2-1
v_gene: TRBV27
abundance: .
CDR3aa: CASSTIITGFYNEQFF
CDR3nt: TGTGCCAGCAGCACGATAATAACGGGGTTTTACAATGAGCAGTTCTTC

d_gene: .
j_gene: TRBJ1-1
v_gene: TRBV29-1
abundance: .
CDR3aa: CSALAANTEAFF
CDR3nt: TGCAGCGCCCTCGCCGCGAACACTGAAGCTTTCTTT

d_gene: TRBD1
j_gene: TRBJ2-6
v_gene: TRBV7-3
abundance: .
CDR3aa: CASSLTAGQGAGANVLTF
CDR3nt: TGTGCCAGCAGCTTAACAGCGGGACAGGGGGCTGGGGCCAACGTCCTGACTTTC

d_gene: TRBD1
j_gene: TRBJ1-5
v_gene: TRBV7-8
abundance: few
CDR3aa: CASSRSPEGGTQPQHF
CDR3nt: TGTGCCAGCAGCCGATCCCCGGAAGGGGGCACTCAGCCCCAGCATTTT

d_gene: .
j_gene: TRBJ2-1
v_gene: TRBV1
abundance: .
CDR3aa: CTSSQQGLAGVGYNEQFF
CDR3nt: TGCACCAGCAGCCAACAAGGACTAGCGGGAGTTGGCTACAATGAGCAGTTCTTC

d_gene: .
j_gene: TRBJ1-2
v_gene: TRBV10-3
abundance: .
CDR3aa: CAISDPAGAAYGYTF
CDR3nt: TGTGCCATCAGTGACCCGGCGGGGGCTGCCTATGGCTACACCTTC

d_gene: .
j_gene: TRBJ2-7
v_gene: TRBV2
abundance: .
CDR3aa: CASSVQGGPYEQYF
CDR3nt: TGTGCCAGCAGTGTACAGGGGGGGCCATACGAGCAGTACTTC

d_gene: .
j_gene: TRBJ1-1
v_gene: TRBV27
abundance: .
CDR3aa: CASSLTGHPFF
CDR3nt: TGTGCCAGCAGTTTAACGGGACACCCTTTCTTT

d_gene: .
j_gene: TRBJ1-1
v_gene: TRBV2
abundance: .
CDR3aa: CASSPTGTNTEAFF
CDR3nt: TGTGCCAGCTCTCCCACAGGGACAAACACTGAAGCTTTCTTT

d_gene: TRBD2
j_gene: TRBJ2-2
v_gene: TRBV14
abundance: .
CDR3aa: CASSRRGVLVTGELFF
CDR3nt: TGTGCCAGCAGCCGGCGGGGGGTCCTTGTGACCGGGGAGCTGTTTTTT

d_gene: TRBD1
j_gene: TRBJ2-1
v_gene: TRBV15
abundance: once
CDR3aa: CATSALGQENNEQFF
CDR3nt: TGTGCCACCAGTGCCCTGGGACAGGAAAACAATGAGCAGTTCTTC

d_gene: .
j_gene: TRBJ2-7
v_gene: TRBV4-2
abundance: .
CDR3aa: CASSQQLGMRHYEQYF
CDR3nt: TGTGCCAGCAGCCAACAACTAGGGATGCGACACTACGAGCAGTACTTC

d_gene: .
j_gene: TRBJ1-4
v_gene: TRBV9
abundance: .
CDR3aa: CASSVDIATNEKLFF
CDR3nt: TGTGCCAGCAGCGTAGACATTGCAACTAATGAAAAACTGTTTTTT

d_gene: .
j_gene: TRBJ2-5
v_gene: TRBV10-3
abundance: .
CDR3aa: CAISGAREETQYF
CDR3nt: TGTGCCATCAGTGGGGCACGGGAAGAGACCCAGTACTTC

d_gene: TRBD2
j_gene: TRBJ2-5
v_gene: TRBV13
abundance: .
CDR3aa: CASSWLGKGGETQYF
CDR3nt: TGTGCCAGCAGCTGGCTGGGGAAGGGAGGGGAGACCCAGTACTTC

d_gene: TRBD2
j_gene: TRBJ2-7
v_gene: TRBV30
abundance: .
CDR3aa: CAWGGTSGSEQYF
CDR3nt: TGTGCCTGGGGGGGGACTAGCGGGAGCGAGCAGTACTTC

d_gene: .
j_gene: TRBJ1-5
v_gene: TRBV10-2
abundance: .
CDR3aa: CASSLRENQPQHF
CDR3nt: TGCGCCAGCAGCTTAAGGGAAAATCAGCCCCAGCATTTT

d_gene: TRBD2
j_gene: TRBJ2-3
v_gene: TRBV30
abundance: once
CDR3aa: CAWSLLAGGLGTDTQYF
CDR3nt: TGTGCCTGGAGTCTACTAGCGGGAGGGCTTGGCACAGATACGCAGTATTTT

d_gene: .
j_gene: TRBJ2-7
v_gene: TRBV19
abundance: .
CDR3aa: CASSSRDRGLAGGYEQYF
CDR3nt: TGTGCCAGTAGTTCCCGGGACAGGGGTTTAGCGGGAGGCTACGAGCAGTACTTC